The clone carrying this TCR beta chain was detected only a few times. CDR3 regions of TCR beta were amplified from RNA transcripts. RT-PCR was first run with HTBI primers, then multiplex PCR in a second round. TCRdb re-derived calls from the multiplex PCR reads in MiXCR, one entry per CDR3 protein. The data contain 450,000 to 600,000 distinct CDR3 sequences, about 35% of them singletons. Clinical symptoms, serum thyroxine, TRAb, thyroid ultrasound and orbital computed tomography determined diagnosis. The length of the CDR3 is 17 residues. With V trimmed by 2 bases and J by 2 bases, 11 bases remained unmatched. Germline values: CDR1 MGHDK, CDR2 SYGVNS. The data were obtained in a study of Graves' ophthalmopathy and Graves' hyperthyroidism. As for the study in general: Ophthalmopathy not arising within 18 months of follow-up defined hyperthyroidism as stable.

The chain joins TRBV25-1 to TRBJ2-5; 7 bases are a match to TRBD2. This receptor was obtained from an adult man with Graves' hyperthyroidism. Sequencing input: peripheral blood or thyroid tissue (not recorded which). The CDR3 reads CASSEAFRASGQETQYF. CDR3 coding DNA: TGTGCCAGCAGTGAAGCGTTTAGGGCTAGCGGACAAGAGACCCAGTACTTC.